This entry lists 28 T cell receptor beta chains sequenced from one sample in a study of blood T cell repertoires in COVID-19. Sequencing used immunoSEQ multiplex PCR; TCRdb keeps in-frame clones, though not all of them. Here the sample spans approximately 500,000 clones, approximately 85% being singletons. The sequencing input was peripheral blood. These receptors came from a human donor in a cohort sampled during active COVID-19.

V and J are TRBV9 and TRBJ2-5, with D tentatively TRBD2 (6 bases). The germline gives CDR1 SGDLS, CDR2 YYNGEE. The CDR3 is made up of 12 amino acids. V was pared by 3 bases and J by 5 bases, with 8 bases between. CDR3 DNA sequence: TGTGCCAGCAGCGCTAGCGAGGAGACCCAGTACTTC. It yields the protein CASSASEETQYF. Based on the CDR3 plus reference TRBV9 and TRBJ2-5, the full variable domain is DSGVTQTPKHLITATGQRVTLRCSPRSGDLSVYWYQQSLDQGLQFLIQYYNGEERAKGNILERFSAQQFPDLHSELNLSSLELGDSALYFCASSASEETQYFGPGTRLLVL.

The table lists this clone with a few counts. This chain links TRBV7-2 with TRBJ2-7; no reliable D call. The germline CDR1 and CDR2 sequences are SGHTA and FQGNSA. CDR3 length: 14 amino acids. V lost 2 bases and J 3 bases, leaving 11 bases between the germline ends. The CDR3 coding sequence is TGTGCCAGCAGCTTACGTACTCGGAGCTACGAGCAGTACTTC. Translating gives CASSLRTRSYEQYF.

The V gene is TRBV5-1, the J gene TRBJ2-1, with 9 positions matching TRBD2. The CDR3 length is 17 residues. The trim removed 0 bases at V and 0 bases at J, leaving 4 bases unmatched. CDR1 SGHRS and CDR2 YFSETQ come from the germline V gene. Here the CDR3 DNA reads TGCGCCAGCAGCTTGGCCTCTAGCGGGATCTCCTACAATGAGCAGTTCTTC. Translating it yields CASSLASSGISYNEQFF.

The sample holds a few counts of this clone. The chain couples TRBV6-2 or TRBV6-3 to TRBJ1-5; 8 positions agree with TRBD1. This CDR3 is 16 amino acids long. Trimming removed 0 bases from V and 0 bases from J; junction bases left unmatched: 1. In germline, CDR1 is MNHEY, CDR2 SVGEGT. This chain's CDR3 is CASSYSTGDSNQPQHF. In nucleotides, the CDR3 is TGTGCCAGCAGTTACTCGACAGGGGATAGCAATCAGCCCCAGCATTTT.

This chain uses TRBV27 with TRBJ2-3; perhaps TRBD1 as D (5 bases). CDR1 MNHEY and CDR2 SMNVEV come from the germline V gene (reference sequence). There are 12 residues in the CDR3. V lost 5 bases to trimming and J lost 5 bases, with 8 bases between them. Here the CDR3 DNA reads TGTGCCAGCAGTCCCCAGGGAGATACGCAGTATTTT. Encoded protein: CASSPQGDTQYF.

For this clone: The junction departs from the called germline gene at one end, perhaps through a read error. Other DNA sequences in the sample encode the same CDR3. The chain recombines TRBV7-2 with TRBJ1-2, with D maybe TRBD1 (5 bases). The CDR3 covers 14 residues. Germline-derived CDR1 and CDR2 are SGHTA and FQGNSA. The CDR3 protein is CASRKDIGNYGYTF. The CDR3 DNA sequence: TGTGCCAGCAGAAAGGACATAGGGAACTATGGCTACACTTTC.

CDR3 in amino acids: CASRIIAGGIDTQYF. The CDR3 region has the DNA TGTGCCAGCAGGATCATAGCGGGAGGGATAGATACGCAGTATTTT. The gene calls are TRBV5-6 and TRBJ2-3; 11 bases are a match to TRBD2. The V gene end was trimmed by 5 bases and the J gene end by 5 bases; junction bases not matched to a gene: 7. Germline loops: CDR1 SGHDT, CDR2 YYEEEE. The length of the CDR3 is 15 residues.

This clone came up a few times. V gene TRBV19 combines with J gene TRBJ2-5; tentatively, D is TRBD2 (6 bases). This CDR3 is 15 amino acids long. Germline values: CDR1 LNHDA, CDR2 SQIVND (reference sequence). With 2 bases removed from V and 1 base from J, the gap between germline ends came to 11 bases. The DNA for the CDR3 is TGTGCCAGTAGTATACAGGCGGGACCCCAAGAGACCCAGTACTTC. It yields the protein CASSIQAGPQETQYF.

The chain recombines TRBV30 with TRBJ1-6; D remains unclear. Germline loops: CDR1 GTSNPN, CDR2 SVGIG (reference sequence). The CDR3 has 13 amino acids. V was pared by 1 base and J by 7 bases, with 8 bases between. CDR3 in DNA: TGTGCCTGGAGTGCCCGGGAGAATTCACCCCTCCACTTT. It is translated as CAWSARENSPLHF.

The chain carries TRBV27 and TRBJ1-2; 8 bases fit TRBD1. This CDR3 comprises 15 residues. With V trimmed by 6 bases and J by 2 bases, 8 bases remained unmatched. CDR1 and CDR2 (germline): MNHEY, SMNVEV (reference sequence). CDR3 DNA: TGTGCCAGCAGATATCAGGGGGCGAGGAACTATGGCTACACCTTC. It specifies CASRYQGARNYGYTF.

The chain uses TRBV5-1 and TRBJ2-3; D is ambiguous. The germline V gene has CDR1 SGHRS and CDR2 YFSETQ. The CDR3 loop spans 15 amino acids. V was trimmed by 0 bases and J by 0 bases, leaving 8 bases between them. CDR3 region: CASSLVVRSTDTQYF. For the CDR3, the DNA is TGCGCCAGCAGCTTGGTAGTCCGCAGCACAGATACGCAGTATTTT. The complete variable domain, with remaining parts taken from reference TRBV5-1 and TRBJ2-3, reads KAGVTQTPRYLIKTRGQQVTLSCSPISGHRSVSWYQQTPGQGLQFLFEYFSETQRNKGNFPGRFSGRQFSNSRSEMNVSTLELGDSALYLCASSLVVRSTDTQYFGPGTRLTVL.

The chain has TRBV28 and TRBJ2-3; 10 positions match TRBD2. CDR3 length: 15 amino acids. The V gene end was trimmed by 3 bases and the J gene end by 5 bases; junction bases not matched to a gene: 5. CDR1 is MDHEN and CDR2 is SYDVKM in the germline V gene. CDR3 bases: TGTGCCAGCAGTTTTCCTACTAGCGGGAAAGATACGCAGTATTTT. Its translation: CASSFPTSGKDTQYF. The variable domain in full, completed from reference TRBV28 and TRBJ2-3, reads DVKVTQSSRYLVKRTGEKVFLECVQDMDHENMFWYRQDPGLGLRLIYFSYDVKMKEKGDIPEGYSVSREKKERFSLILESASTNQTSMYLCASSFPTSGKDTQYFGPGTRLTVL.

The chain has TRBV18 and TRBJ1-4; D not certain. Per the germline V gene, CDR1 is KGHSH and CDR2 is LQKENI. V lost 2 bases, J lost 4 bases, and 11 bases lay in between. The CDR3 consists of 15 residues. The CDR3 region is CASSPYPQDNEKLFF. The DNA for the CDR3 is TGTGCCAGCTCACCATACCCCCAGGATAATGAAAAACTGTTTTTT.

The genes are TRBV30 and TRBJ2-7, with 8 positions matching TRBD1. The CDR3 loop spans 14 amino acids. The junction had 5 bases not matched to a gene; V was cut back by 2 bases and J by 2 bases. CDR1 is GTSNPN and CDR2 is SVGIG in the germline V gene (reference sequence). Here the CDR3 DNA reads TGTGCCTGGAGTAAGACAGGGGAGACCTACGAGCAGTACTTC. This gives the protein CAWSKTGETYEQYF.

The CDR3 here is CASSFYPDEQFF. The CDR3 bases are TGTGCCAGCAGTTTTTACCCGGATGAGCAGTTCTTC. V usage is TRBV12-3 or TRBV12-4 and J usage is TRBJ2-1; D ambiguous. Trimming pared 3 bases from V and 8 bases from J, leaving 8 bases between. CDR3 length equals 12 residues.

The genes are TRBV3-1 (or the pseudogene TRBV3-2) and TRBJ1-2; 8 nucleotides agree with TRBD1. The CDR3 has 16 residues. V was pared by 5 bases and J by 3 bases, with 11 bases of the junction left unmatched. Germline V gives CDR1 LGHDT, CDR2 YNNKEL (reference sequence). The CDR3 DNA reads TGTGCCAGCAGCAATGCTCCGACAGGGGCCCACTATGGCTACACCTTC. Translated: CASSNAPTGAHYGYTF.

The chain carries TRBV7-3 and TRBJ1-1; D call uncertain. The CDR3 has 13 residues. Germline CDR1 reads SGHTA; CDR2 reads FQGTGA. V gave up 1 base and J gave up 1 base, with 4 bases separating them. The CDR3 region is CASSLNRNTEAFF. The CDR3, as DNA: TGTGCCAGCAGCTTAAACAGGAACACTGAAGCTTTCTTT. The full variable domain, rest sourced from reference TRBV7-3 and TRBJ1-1, is GAGVSQTPSNKVTEKGKYVELRCDPISGHTALYWYRQSLGQGPEFLIYFQGTGAADDSGLPNDRFFAVRPEGSVSTLKIQRTERGDSAVYLCASSLNRNTEAFFGQGTRLTVV.

The V call is TRBV3-1 (or the pseudogene TRBV3-2), the J call TRBJ2-2, with TRBD2 identical over 10 bases. Germline V CDR1 and CDR2: LGHDT, YNNKEL (reference sequence). The ends lost 3 bases at V and 5 bases at J; junction bases unmatched: 9. The CDR3 sequence is 17 residues long. In nucleotides, the CDR3 is TGTGCCAGCAGCCACCAACCTAGCGGGGGAGGGACCGGGGAGCTGTTTTTT. Translated, it gives CASSHQPSGGGTGELFF.

The chain recombines TRBV6-5 with TRBJ2-1; 11 positions match TRBD2. This CDR3 has 16 residues. The trim removed 2 bases at V and 5 bases at J, leaving 5 bases unmatched. CDR1 is MNHEY, CDR2 SVGAGI, per germline. CDR3 amino acids: CASSYESSGRNNEQFF. The CDR3 DNA reads TGTGCCAGCAGTTACGAGTCTAGCGGGAGGAACAATGAGCAGTTCTTC.

For this clone: The sample has other DNA sequences that encode this CDR3 too. The gene calls are TRBV30 and TRBJ1-4; 7 bases line up with TRBD1. The CDR3 length is 13 residues. Germline lookup yields CDR1 GTSNPN and CDR2 SVGIG (reference sequence). The V segment lost 0 bases and the J segment 7 bases; nucleotides outside the gene matches: 2. CDR3 in DNA: TGTGCCTGGAGTGTACAGGGGAGTGAAAAACTGTTTTTT. This encodes CAWSVQGSEKLFF.

This clone came up a few times. This chain links TRBV6-6 with TRBJ2-3; a possible D gene is TRBD1 (5 bases). Looked up from germline, CDR1 is MNHNY and CDR2 is SVGAGI (reference sequence). The length of the CDR3 is 13 residues. Trimming shortened V by 7 bases and J by 1 base, and 9 bases separated the two germline ends. The CDR3, as DNA: TGTGCCAGCACTCCACAGGGCACAGATACGCAGTATTTT. Protein: CASTPQGTDTQYF.

This clone was observed a handful of times. V and J are TRBV19 and TRBJ2-2, with D tentatively TRBD2 (5 bases). V was trimmed by 6 bases and J by 4 bases, leaving 15 bases between them. The CDR3 loop spans 15 amino acids. Germline-derived CDR1 and CDR2 are LNHDA and SQIVND (reference sequence). The CDR3 here is CASRVSGPRTGELFF. The DNA of the CDR3 is TGTGCCAGTAGGGTCAGCGGCCCGCGCACCGGGGAGCTGTTTTTT. The variable domain in full, with the rest retrieved from reference TRBV19 and TRBJ2-2, is DGGITQSPKYLFRKEGQNVTLSCEQNLNHDAMYWYRQDPGQGLRLIYYSQIVNDFQKGDIAEGYSVSREKKESFPLTVTSAQKNPTAFYLCASRVSGPRTGELFFGEGSRLTVL.

The V gene is TRBV30, the J gene TRBJ2-5, with 8 nucleotides matching TRBD1. Germline assignment: CDR1 GTSNPN and CDR2 SVGIG (reference sequence). The ends lost 7 bases at V and 2 bases at J; junction bases unmatched: 9. The CDR3 has 14 amino acids. The CDR3 DNA follows: TGTGCCTACCAATACGGGACAGGACAAGAGACCCAGTACTTC. Amino acid sequence: CAYQYGTGQETQYF.

This chain joins TRBV3-1 (or the pseudogene TRBV3-2) and TRBJ2-5; no clear D gene. The germline CDR1 and CDR2 sequences are LGHDT and YNNKEL (reference sequence). With 0 bases removed from V and 5 bases from J, the gap between germline ends came to 10 bases. The CDR3 is made up of 14 amino acids. The CDR3 reads CASSQDTVRETQYF. In DNA, the CDR3 is TGTGCCAGCAGCCAAGATACAGTAAGGGAGACCCAGTACTTC.

The genes are TRBV11-2 and TRBJ2-3; D is unresolved. V was pared by 3 bases and J by 4 bases, with 11 bases between. Looked up from germline, CDR1 is SGHAT and CDR2 is FQNNGV. The CDR3 contains 14 residues. CDR3 bases: TGTGCCAGCAGCTTTGGCACAGTCCCAGATACGCAGTATTTT. Translating it yields CASSFGTVPDTQYF.

The rearrangement joins TRBV28 to TRBJ1-5, with TRBD1 matching 7 bases. Trimming took 2 bases from V and 4 from J; bases not matched to a gene: 5. The length of the CDR3 is 15 residues. Germline CDR1 MDHEN, CDR2 SYDVKM. In DNA, the CDR3 is TGTGCCAGCAGTTTAACAGGGGCAGGGAATCAGCCCCAGCATTTT. Its translation is CASSLTGAGNQPQHF.

This clone was seen only once. The J gene is TRBJ2-1, the V gene TRBV7-3; 10 bases line up with TRBD2. In germline, CDR1 is SGHTA, CDR2 FQGTGA. With V trimmed by 2 bases and J by 7 bases, 8 bases remained unmatched. The CDR3 is 16 amino acids. This CDR3 is CASSLYSLAGVNEQFF. The CDR3 nucleotides are TGTGCCAGCAGCTTATATAGTCTAGCGGGAGTAAATGAGCAGTTCTTC.

The V and J genes are TRBV5-5 and TRBJ2-2, with 9 bases identical to TRBD2. Germline loops: CDR1 SGHKS, CDR2 YYEKEE (reference sequence). There are 16 residues in the CDR3. V lost 0 bases, J lost 0 bases, and 0 bases stayed unmatched. CDR3: CASSLGLAANTGELFF. The CDR3 bases are TGTGCCAGCAGCTTGGGACTAGCGGCGAACACCGGGGAGCTGTTTTTT. The full variable domain, rest sourced from reference TRBV5-5 and TRBJ2-2, is DAGVTQSPTHLIKTRGQQVTLRCSPISGHKSVSWYQQVLGQGPQFIFQYYEKEERGRGNFPDRFSARQFPNYSSELNVNALLLGDSALYLCASSLGLAANTGELFFGEGSRLTVL.